This T cell receptor beta chain was recovered during a study of shared clonotypes between healthy human individuals. General study results and limits: In contrast to clonotypes shared by all four donors, non-shared clonotypes had lower generation probabilities.

TCRdb's table, derived via immunoSEQ multiplex PCR, lists solely in-frame clones and lacks some. The profile shows millions of clones, roughly 95% of them singletons. Worth noting for this clone: Its antigen is currently unknown.

CDR1 SGDLS and CDR2 YYNGEE come from the germline V gene. The length of the CDR3 is 15 residues. V lost 3 bases and J 3 bases, leaving 14 bases between the germline ends. The J gene is TRBJ2-3, the V gene TRBV9; tentatively, D is TRBD1 or TRBD2 (5 bases each). The sequence was obtained from a man aged 18 to 29 in good health. Sequencing was done on a sample of naive CD4+ T cells sorted from blood. The subset: CD45RA+ positively selected. The CDR3, as DNA: TGTGCCAGCAGCGGCACGAGGGGACGGACAGATACGCAGTATTTT. Its protein is CASSGTRGRTDTQYF.